One and the same sample provided the 30 T cell receptor beta chains below, sequenced in a study of shared clonotypes between healthy human individuals. The table came from immunoSEQ multiplex PCR; TCRdb's copy has only in-frame clones and leaves some out. The sample yields some 2,100,000 clones, 95% seen once. The sample was naive CD4+ T cells sorted from blood. As to subset: CD45RA+ positively selected. Source of these receptors: a man aged 18 to 30 in good health.

The chain is built from TRBV2 and TRBJ2-4, with 7 nucleotides matching TRBD1. CDR1 is SNHLY and CDR2 is FYNNEI in the germline V gene. The CDR3 sequence is 14 residues long. J was trimmed by 6 bases and V by 7 bases; bases with no gene match: 9. CDR3 bases: TGTGCCAGCAACGCCGACAGGGAGCCAAACATTCAGTACTTC. Residues: CASNADREPNIQYF.

In its sample, this clone was seen once. J is TRBJ2-1 and V is TRBV7-2; 11 bases align to TRBD2. This CDR3 comprises 18 residues. The germline gives CDR1 SGHTA, CDR2 FQGNSA. J was trimmed by 0 bases and V by 2 bases; bases with no gene match: 6. This chain's CDR3 is CASSLRLAGQRSYNEQFF. In DNA, the CDR3 is TGTGCCAGCAGCTTAAGACTAGCGGGGCAGCGCTCCTACAATGAGCAGTTCTTC. Supplemented by reference TRBV7-2 and TRBJ2-1, the full variable domain reads GAGVSQSPSNKVTEKGKDVELRCDPISGHTALYWYRQSLGQGLEFLIYFQGNSAPDKSGLPSDRFSAERTGGSVSTLTIQRTQQEDSAVYLCASSLRLAGQRSYNEQFFGPGTRLTVL.

The chain employs TRBV7-2 and TRBJ2-3; 12 bases line up with TRBD2. The germline V gene encodes CDR1 SGHTA and CDR2 FQGNSA. This CDR3 is built from 16 residues. With 7 bases clipped from V and 4 bases from J, the junction kept 9 bases outside the gene matches. CDR3 sequence (DNA): TGTGCCAGCATCCAAAGGACTAGCGGGACGGCAGATACGCAGTATTTT. This translates into CASIQRTSGTADTQYF.

The chain couples TRBV6-6 to TRBJ1-1; D ambiguous. V was pared by 9 bases and J by 8 bases, with 19 bases between. Looked up from germline, CDR1 is MNHNY and CDR2 is SVGAGI (reference sequence). There are 13 residues in the CDR3. CDR3 nucleotides: TGTGCCAGTCGGGCTACTGCTCAATTAGAAGCTTTCTTT. It specifies CASRATAQLEAFF.

This chain uses TRBV5-1 with TRBJ2-1; TRBD1 matches 9 bases. The CDR3 extends over 14 amino acids. Germline V gene sequence: CDR1 SGHRS, CDR2 YFSETQ. The junction had 4 bases not matched to a gene; V was cut back by 6 bases and J by 3 bases. This chain's CDR3 is CASTGQGFYNEQFF. The CDR3, as DNA: TGCGCCAGCACGGGACAGGGTTTCTACAATGAGCAGTTCTTC.

The chain couples TRBV6-1 to TRBJ1-3; D ambiguous. The CDR3 consists of 12 residues. Trimming left V 5 bases short and J 1 base short, with 3 bases between. Per germline, CDR1 MNHNS and CDR2 SASEGT. CDR3 region: CASSKSGNTIYF. CDR3 bases: TGTGCCAGCAGTAAATCTGGAAACACCATATATTTT.

The chain combines TRBV29-1 with TRBJ2-7; TRBD1 matches at 7 bases. From germline, CDR1 is SQVTM and CDR2 ANQGSEA. Trimming took 0 bases from V and 2 from J; bases not matched to a gene: 4. The CDR3 runs 14 residues. The CDR3 region is CSVEDGTGAYEQYF. In DNA, the CDR3 is TGCAGCGTTGAAGATGGTACAGGGGCCTACGAGCAGTACTTC.

J is TRBJ2-3 and V is TRBV5-1, with a weak D call TRBD1 (6 bases). This CDR3 contains 14 residues. Germline V lookup: CDR1 SGHRS, CDR2 YFSETQ. Trimming pared 7 bases from V and 0 bases from J, leaving 12 bases between. The CDR3 bases are TGCGCCAGCGCCATACAGGGAAGCACAGATACGCAGTATTTT. Its protein is CASAIQGSTDTQYF.

The rearrangement links TRBV6-6 to TRBJ2-3, with D possibly matching TRBD2 (6 bases). Germline loops: CDR1 MNHNY, CDR2 SVGAGI (reference sequence). The CDR3 loop spans 12 amino acids. Trimming pared 6 bases from V and 8 bases from J, leaving 12 bases between. The CDR3 protein is CASSQTSGTQYF. The CDR3 DNA reads as TGTGCCAGCAGCCAGACTAGTGGTACGCAGTATTTT.

This chain connects TRBV6-5 to TRBJ2-2; D may match TRBD1 or TRBD2 (6 bases each). Germline loops: CDR1 MNHEY, CDR2 SVGAGI. The CDR3 loop spans 14 amino acids. The V end lost 6 bases, the J end lost 8 bases, and 16 bases lay between the germline ends. CDR3 nucleotides: TGTGCCAGCAGCCAACCGGGGGCGTCTGGGGAGCTGTTTTTT. Its protein is CASSQPGASGELFF.

The chain combines TRBV27 with TRBJ1-2; 9 bases are shared with TRBD1. This CDR3 spans 13 amino acids. Germline CDR1 MNHEY, CDR2 SMNVEV (reference sequence). V lost 6 bases to trimming and J lost 7 bases; unmatched junction nucleotides: 6. This chain's CDR3 is CASRRTGEGGYTF. The CDR3 nucleotides read TGTGCCAGCAGACGGACAGGGGAGGGTGGCTACACCTTC.

The chain has TRBV9 and TRBJ1-1; D might be TRBD1 (6 bases). Germline CDR1 is SGDLS and CDR2 is YYNGEE. This CDR3 spans 15 amino acids. The V end was cut by 4 bases, the J end by 3 bases, with 16 bases between. As DNA, the CDR3 is TGTGCCAGCAGCCCCCGGACAGTCTTAGACACTGAAGCTTTCTTT. Translated, it gives CASSPRTVLDTEAFF.

This clone was detected once. The CDR3 spells CASSSGAGRPDTQYF. DNA for the CDR3: TGTGCCAGCAGCTCAGGAGCGGGACGCCCAGATACGCAGTATTTT. This chain joins TRBV11-1 and TRBJ2-3, with 7 bases aligning to TRBD2. Germline CDR1 is SGHAT and CDR2 is FQDESV (reference sequence). V was pared by 4 bases and J by 4 bases, with 8 bases of the junction left unmatched. This CDR3 has 15 amino acids.

This chain joins TRBV18 and TRBJ1-1; 9 bases agree with TRBD1. CDR1 and CDR2 from the germline V gene are KGHSH and LQKENI. After removal of 3 bases from V and 5 bases from J, the junction contained 10 bases not matched to a gene. This CDR3 has 16 amino acids. The DNA of the CDR3 is TGTGCCAGCTCACCGTCGTATAACAGGGGGCTAACTGAAGCTTTCTTT. It encodes CASSPSYNRGLTEAFF.

This chain joins TRBV2 and TRBJ1-5; tentatively, D is TRBD1 (6 bases). V lost 6 bases, J lost 7 bases, and 16 bases lay in between. The CDR3 contains 14 residues. Germline assignment: CDR1 SNHLY and CDR2 FYNNEI. As DNA, the CDR3 is TGTGCCAGCAGAAGAGGGGGGGCCGGGCAGCCCCAGCATTTT. Its translation is CASRRGGAGQPQHF.

CDR3 in DNA: TGTGCCAGCAACCCGGGACTAGTGTCAGATACGCAGTATTTT. Translation gives CASNPGLVSDTQYF. The chain carries TRBV9 and TRBJ2-3; 8 bases map to TRBD2. Trimming cost V 6 bases and J 4 bases; bases outside gene matches: 7. Germline V gene data show CDR1 as SGDLS and CDR2 as YYNGEE. The CDR3 is made up of 14 amino acids. Full variable domain (remainder filled in from reference TRBV9 and TRBJ2-3): DSGVTQTPKHLITATGQRVTLRCSPRSGDLSVYWYQQSLDQGLQFLIQYYNGEERAKGNILERFSAQQFPDLHSELNLSSLELGDSALYFCASNPGLVSDTQYFGPGTRLTVL.

The genes are TRBV5-1 and TRBJ1-3; 9 bases map to TRBD1. V was pared by 2 bases and J by 4 bases, with 1 base of the junction left unmatched. The CDR3 contains 14 residues. Germline-derived CDR1 and CDR2 are SGHRS and YFSETQ. This CDR3 is CASSFGTGGNTIYF. CDR3 in DNA: TGCGCCAGCAGCTTCGGGACAGGGGGAAACACCATATATTTT.

This clone occurred once. The chain uses TRBV7-2 and TRBJ2-3; TRBD2 agrees at 8 bases. The CDR3 covers 15 residues. V was pared by 1 base and J by 2 bases, with 2 bases of the junction left unmatched. Germline V lookup: CDR1 SGHTA, CDR2 FQGNSA. The CDR3 spells CASSLDGGATDTQYF. The CDR3 nucleotides are TGTGCCAGCAGCTTAGACGGGGGGGCCACAGATACGCAGTATTTT.

The chain recombines TRBV7-2 with TRBJ2-1, with no clear D. The ends were cut back, 3 bases at V and 13 bases at J, with 10 bases in the middle. This CDR3 contains 11 residues. Germline loops: CDR1 SGHTA, CDR2 FQGNSA. The chain's CDR3 is CASSFSLSQFF. CDR3 DNA: TGTGCCAGCAGCTTCAGTCTTAGTCAGTTCTTC. Full variable domain (remainder filled in from reference TRBV7-2 and TRBJ2-1): GAGVSQSPSNKVTEKGKDVELRCDPISGHTALYWYRQSLGQGLEFLIYFQGNSAPDKSGLPSDRFSAERTGGSVSTLTIQRTQQEDSAVYLCASSFSLSQFFGPGTRLTVL.

The V and J genes are TRBV10-1 and TRBJ2-5; 12 positions match TRBD2. The V segment lost 5 bases and the J segment 6 bases; nucleotides outside the gene matches: 4. From germline, CDR1 is WNHNN and CDR2 SYGVQD (reference sequence). This CDR3 region has 14 residues. The CDR3 loop reads CASSPTSGSQTQYF. CDR3 in DNA: TGCGCCAGCAGTCCGACTAGCGGGAGCCAGACCCAGTACTTC.

The chain recombines TRBV15 with TRBJ2-2; D may be TRBD1 (5 bases). The V gene lost 0 bases and the J gene lost 5 bases, with 13 bases spanning the gap. Looked up from germline, CDR1 is LNHNV and CDR2 is YYDKDF (reference sequence). This CDR3 contains 16 residues. The CDR3 DNA reads as TGTGCCACCAGCAGAGATTTCAGGGCTGGGACCGGGGAGCTGTTTTTT. Translating gives CATSRDFRAGTGELFF. Complete variable domain (other parts from reference TRBV15 and TRBJ2-2): DAMVIQNPRYQVTQFGKPVTLSCSQTLNHNVMYWYQQKSSQAPKLLFHYYDKDFNNEADTPDNFQSRRPNTSFCFLDIRSPGLGDTAMYLCATSRDFRAGTGELFFGEGSRLTVL.

The rearrangement uses TRBV10-3 and TRBJ2-1, with D possibly being TRBD2 (5 bases). V was cut by 2 bases and J by 8 bases, with 10 bases left in between. Germline V CDR1 and CDR2: ENHRY, SYGVKD. This CDR3 region has 13 residues. CDR3 amino acids: CAISERELHEQFF. The CDR3, as DNA: TGTGCCATCAGTGAGAGGGAGCTCCATGAGCAGTTCTTC.

The CDR3 bases are TGCGCCAGCAGCCAAGAGATGGACACGGGGAACTCTGGGGCCAACGTCCTGACTTTC. Its protein product is CASSQEMDTGNSGANVLTF. This chain joins TRBV4-3 and TRBJ2-6, with D possibly called TRBD1 or TRBD2 (5 bases each). V lost 0 bases, J lost 0 bases, and 15 bases lay in between. The CDR3 extends over 19 amino acids. Germline CDR1 LGHNA, CDR2 YSLEER.

A single count supports this clone. J is TRBJ2-1 and V is TRBV6-1; D remains unclear. This CDR3 is built from 17 residues. V was shortened by 3 bases and J by 2 bases, with 17 bases between the two germline ends. Germline V lookup: CDR1 MNHNS, CDR2 SASEGT. The CDR3 is CASSDSLKRSAYNEQFF. CDR3 nucleotides: TGTGCCAGCAGTGACAGTTTGAAGAGGTCTGCCTACAATGAGCAGTTCTTC.

This chain uses TRBV7-2 with TRBJ1-2; the D is unclear. The CDR3 spans 12 residues. CDR1 SGHTA and CDR2 FQGNSA come from the germline V gene. Trimming removed 4 bases at V and 8 bases at J, with 11 bases between. CDR3 loop: CASSSFFGGYTF. In DNA, the CDR3 is TGTGCCAGCAGCTCCTTTTTTGGAGGCTACACCTTC.

There are a few counts of this clone. This chain connects TRBV25-1 to TRBJ2-7; D unresolved. The CDR3 spans 13 residues. Trimming removed 2 bases at V and 2 bases at J, with 7 bases between. The germline CDR1 and CDR2 sequences are MGHDK and SYGVNS. The CDR3 spells CASSEQYPYEQYF. The CDR3 nucleotides read TGTGCCAGCAGTGAACAGTACCCCTACGAGCAGTACTTC.

V gene TRBV15 combines with J gene TRBJ2-7; no clear D gene. The CDR3 runs 15 residues. CDR1 LNHNV and CDR2 YYDKDF come from the germline V gene (reference sequence). The V end was cut by 4 bases, the J end by 0 bases, with 13 bases between. The CDR3 sequence is CATSKEATSSYEQYF. In nucleotides, the CDR3 is TGTGCCACCAGCAAGGAAGCGACGAGCTCCTACGAGCAGTACTTC.

The rearrangement links TRBV6-1 to TRBJ1-2; 7 bases map to TRBD1. J lost 4 bases, V lost 3 bases, and 5 bases had no gene match. The CDR3 runs to 14 residues. Germline loops: CDR1 MNHNS, CDR2 SASEGT. Here the CDR3 DNA reads TGTGCCAGCAGTGAGACAGGGATCGGCTATGGCTACACCTTC. Encoded protein: CASSETGIGYGYTF.

V is TRBV4-3 and J is TRBJ2-4, with TRBD2 as a possible D gene (5 bases). V shed 0 bases and J shed 9 bases, with 12 bases lying between them. Germline assignment: CDR1 LGHNA and CDR2 YSLEER. The CDR3 runs 14 residues. The CDR3 nucleotides are TGCGCCAGCAGCCAAGAGATTGCTGCGGGCATTCAGTACTTC. Translation: CASSQEIAAGIQYF.

J is TRBJ2-2 and V is TRBV10-3; TRBD2 matches 8 bases. The J segment lost 0 bases and the V segment lost 0 bases, leaving 3 bases of the junction unmatched. CDR3 length: 17 amino acids. The germline V gene encodes CDR1 ENHRY and CDR2 SYGVKD. The CDR3 coding sequence is TGTGCCATCAGTGAGTCGTCAGCGGGAGCGAACACCGGGGAGCTGTTTTTT. This translates into CAISESSAGANTGELFF.